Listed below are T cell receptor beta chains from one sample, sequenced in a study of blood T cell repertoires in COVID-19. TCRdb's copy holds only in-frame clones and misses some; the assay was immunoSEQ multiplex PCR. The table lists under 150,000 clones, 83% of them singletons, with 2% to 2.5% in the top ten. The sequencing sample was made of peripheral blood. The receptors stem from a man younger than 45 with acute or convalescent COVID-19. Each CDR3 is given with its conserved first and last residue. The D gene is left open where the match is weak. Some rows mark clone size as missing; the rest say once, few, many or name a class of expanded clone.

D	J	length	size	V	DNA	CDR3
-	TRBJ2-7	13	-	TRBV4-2	TGTGCCAGCAGCCAAGGGGCTAGCGACGAGCAGTACTTC	CASSQGASDEQYF
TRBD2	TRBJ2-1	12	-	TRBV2	TGTGCCAGCGGGGGACTAAACAATGAGCAGTTCTTC	CASGGLNNEQFF
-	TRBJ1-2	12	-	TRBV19	TGTGCCAGTAGTCCCAGGTCTCATGGCTACACCTTC	CASSPRSHGYTF
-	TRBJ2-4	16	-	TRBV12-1	TGTGCCAGCAGCGCCCACAGGGAGATAGCCAAAAACATTCAGTACTTC	CASSAHREIAKNIQYF
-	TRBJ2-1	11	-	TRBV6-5	TGTGCCAGCAGCCAGTACAATGAGCAGTTCTTC	CASSQYNEQFF
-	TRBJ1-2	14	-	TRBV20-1	TGCAGTGCTAGTAACGGGGGGGTGGCGGGCGGCTACACCTTC	CSASNGGVAGGYTF
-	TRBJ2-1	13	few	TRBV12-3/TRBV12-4	TGTGCCAGCAGTTTGGGAGTCCCCGGGGAGCAGTTCTTC	CASSLGVPGEQFF
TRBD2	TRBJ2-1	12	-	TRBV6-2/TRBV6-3	TGTGCCAGCAGCTCTAGCGGACTGGGGCAGTTCTTC	CASSSSGLGQFF
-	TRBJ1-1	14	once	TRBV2	TGTGCCAGCAGTGACGACAGGAAGAACACTGAAGCTTTCTTT	CASSDDRKNTEAFF
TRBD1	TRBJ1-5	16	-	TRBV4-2	TGTGCCAGCAGCCAAGAAGGGGGCGGTAGCAATCAGCCCCAGCATTTT	CASSQEGGGSNQPQHF
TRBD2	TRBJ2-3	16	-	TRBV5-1	TGCGCCAGCAGCTTGGAGGTTAGCGGGGCCGCAGATACGCAGTATTTT	CASSLEVSGAADTQYF
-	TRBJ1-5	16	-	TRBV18	TGTGCCAGCTCACCACAGGGGAAAGGAGGGAATCAGCCCCAGCATTTT	CASSPQGKGGNQPQHF
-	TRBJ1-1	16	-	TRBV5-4	TGTGCCAGCAGCTTGGAAGGGGCGTTTGTGAACACTGAAGCTTTCTTT	CASSLEGAFVNTEAFF
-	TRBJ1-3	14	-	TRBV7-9	TGTGCCAGCAGCTTACGGTCCATAAAGAGCACCATATATTTT	CASSLRSIKSTIYF
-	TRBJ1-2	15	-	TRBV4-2	TGTGCCAGCAGCCAAGGGCCCTTGGAGGGGCAAGGCTACACCTTC	CASSQGPLEGQGYTF
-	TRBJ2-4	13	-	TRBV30	TGTGCCTGGAGTGGACAGGACCGAGGAGTTCAGTACTTC	CAWSGQDRGVQYF
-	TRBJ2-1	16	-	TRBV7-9	TGTGCCAGCAGCACCAGGGCCATCGGGGGAAACAATGAGCAGTTCTTC	CASSTRAIGGNNEQFF
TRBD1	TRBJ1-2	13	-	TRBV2	TGTGCCAGCCTTTTCGGGACAGGTCATGGCTACACCTTC	CASLFGTGHGYTF
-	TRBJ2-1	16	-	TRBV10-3	TGTGCCATCAGTGAGTCGTGGGAGAGGGTTTACAATGAGCAGTTCTTC	CAISESWERVYNEQFF
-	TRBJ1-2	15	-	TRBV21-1	TGTGCCAGCAGCCCCCTGTGTGGAGAAAACTATGGCTACACCTTC	CASSPLCGENYGYTF
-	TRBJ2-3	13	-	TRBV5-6	TGTGCCAGCAGCTTGGGCGGGGACGGTACGCAGTATTTT	CASSLGGDGTQYF
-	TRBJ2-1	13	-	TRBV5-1	TGCGCCAGCAGCTTGGGCAGGGCCAATGAGCAGTTCTTC	CASSLGRANEQFF
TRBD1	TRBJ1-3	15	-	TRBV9	TGTGCCAGCAGCGCCTCGGACAGGGCTGGAAACACCATATATTTT	CASSASDRAGNTIYF
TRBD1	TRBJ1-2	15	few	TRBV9	TGTGCCAGCAGCCCACAGGACAGGGATCACTATGGCTACACCTTC	CASSPQDRDHYGYTF
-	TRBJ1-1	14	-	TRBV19	TGTGCCAGTAGGCCGGCAGGAGGGAACACTGAAGCTTTCTTT	CASRPAGGNTEAFF
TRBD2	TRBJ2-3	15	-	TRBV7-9	TGTGCCAGCCGAGCCCCCCGGGAGGGCACAGATACGCAGTATTTT	CASRAPREGTDTQYF
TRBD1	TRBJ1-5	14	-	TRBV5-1	TGCGCCAGCAGCTTGGGACAGGGGTGGCAGCCCCAGCATTTT	CASSLGQGWQPQHF
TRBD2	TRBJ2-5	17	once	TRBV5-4	TGTGCCAGCAGCTCGGACCTTAGAGCGGGAGTGTGGGAGACCCAGTACTTC	CASSSDLRAGVWETQYF
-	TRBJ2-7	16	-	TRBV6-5	TGTGCCAGCAGTTACTCATCCAGGGGTGGTTCCTACGAGCAGTACTTC	CASSYSSRGGSYEQYF
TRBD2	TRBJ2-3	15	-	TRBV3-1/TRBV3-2	TGTGCCAGCAGCCAGGATAGCGGGGGTTGGGATACGCAGTATTTT	CASSQDSGGWDTQYF
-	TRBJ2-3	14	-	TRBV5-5	TGTGCCAGCAGCTTTGGTGCCCGAGGGGATACGCAGTATTTT	CASSFGARGDTQYF
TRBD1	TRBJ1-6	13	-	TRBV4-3	TGCGCCAGCAGCCGGGACAGTAATTCACCCCTCCACTTT	CASSRDSNSPLHF
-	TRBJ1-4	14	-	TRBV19	TGTGCCAGTAGTACCGGGACACCTTATGAAAAACTGTTTTTT	CASSTGTPYEKLFF
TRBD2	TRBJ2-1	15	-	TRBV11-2	TGTGCCAGCAGCTTAGTGCGGGAGGTCTACAATGAGCAGTTCTTC	CASSLVREVYNEQFF
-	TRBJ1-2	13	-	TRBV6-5	TGTGCCAGCCAGGGCAGGAGCAACTATGGCTACACCTTC	CASQGRSNYGYTF
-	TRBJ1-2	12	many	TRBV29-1	TGCAGCGTTGTACGGGGTCCCTATGGCTACACCTTC	CSVVRGPYGYTF
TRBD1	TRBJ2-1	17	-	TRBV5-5	TGTGCCAGCAGCCTCCGGGACAGGGGCTTGTCCTACAATGAGCAGTTCTTC	CASSLRDRGLSYNEQFF
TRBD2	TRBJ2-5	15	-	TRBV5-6	TGTGCCACCTTTAGCGGGGGGGCCTTTCGGGAGACCCAGTACTTC	CATFSGGAFRETQYF
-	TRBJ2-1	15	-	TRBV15	TGTGCCACCAGCAGAGGACTAGAACTTGGTAGTGAGCAGTTCTTC	CATSRGLELGSEQFF
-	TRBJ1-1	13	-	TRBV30	TGTGCCTGGAGTAGGTCGGGGGGGACTGAAGCTTTCTTT	CAWSRSGGTEAFF
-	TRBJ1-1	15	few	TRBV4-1	TGCGCCAGCAGCCAAGTTTTTCCTCTTTACACTGAAGCTTTCTTT	CASSQVFPLYTEAFF
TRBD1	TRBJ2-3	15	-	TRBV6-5	TGTGCCAGCAGTACACGACAGGGGAGCACAGATACGCAGTATTTT	CASSTRQGSTDTQYF
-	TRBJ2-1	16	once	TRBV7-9	TGTGCCAGCAGCTTGTATGGGGAGAGCTCCTACAATGAGCAGTTCTTC	CASSLYGESSYNEQFF
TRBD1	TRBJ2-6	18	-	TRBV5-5	TGTGCCAGCAGGCAACCGGGACAGGGGGCCGCTGGGGCCAACGTCCTGACTTTC	CASRQPGQGAAGANVLTF
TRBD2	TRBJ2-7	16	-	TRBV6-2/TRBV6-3	TGTGCCAGCAGTTACTCACGGGTAGCGGGTGACTACGAGCAGTACTTC	CASSYSRVAGDYEQYF
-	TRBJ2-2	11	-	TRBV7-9	TGTGCCAGCAGGGGGGGACGAGAGCTGTTTTTT	CASRGGRELFF
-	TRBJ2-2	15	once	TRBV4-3	TGCGCCAGCAGCCGAGAGACCACGGGTGCCGGGGAGCTGTTTTTT	CASSRETTGAGELFF
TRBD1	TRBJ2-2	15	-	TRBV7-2	TGTGCCAGCAGGCGGGACAGGGGGACCACCGGGGAGCTGTTTTTT	CASRRDRGTTGELFF
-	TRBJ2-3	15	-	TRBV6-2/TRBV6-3	TGTGCCAGCAGTTACGTTCCTAGTTTCACAGATACGCAGTATTTT	CASSYVPSFTDTQYF
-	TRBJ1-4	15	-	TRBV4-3	TGCGCCAGCAGCCAAGGGACAGCAAATAATGAAAAACTGTTTTTT	CASSQGTANNEKLFF
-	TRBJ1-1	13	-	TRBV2	TGTGCCAGCAGTGTTCGGGTGAACACTGAAGCTTTCTTT	CASSVRVNTEAFF
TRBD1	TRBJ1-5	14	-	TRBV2	TGTGCCAGCAGGAGACAGGGGCCTAGCGGGGCCCAGCATTTT	CASRRQGPSGAQHF
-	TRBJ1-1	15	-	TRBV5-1	TGCGCCAGCAGCTCTCAGGGGTCAATGAACACTGAAGCTTTCTTT	CASSSQGSMNTEAFF
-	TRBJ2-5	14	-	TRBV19	TGTGCCAGTAGTATTTTCGACAGTCAAGAGACCCAGTACTTC	CASSIFDSQETQYF
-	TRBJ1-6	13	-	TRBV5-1	TGCGCCAGCAGCTTGGAACTGAATTCACCCCTCCACTTT	CASSLELNSPLHF
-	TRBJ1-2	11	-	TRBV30	TGTGCCCGAAGGGGATGGAGTGGCTACACCTTC	CARRGWSGYTF
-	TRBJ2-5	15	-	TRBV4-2	TGTGCCAGCAGCCAGAATCTGGGGGGGCGAGAGACCCAGTACTTC	CASSQNLGGRETQYF
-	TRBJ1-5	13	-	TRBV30	TGTGCCTGGAGTACAGGAGGGGCTCAGCCCCAGCATTTT	CAWSTGGAQPQHF
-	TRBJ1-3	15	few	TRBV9	TGTGCCAGCAGCGTTTATTCGACAGGCGGAAACACCATATATTTT	CASSVYSTGGNTIYF
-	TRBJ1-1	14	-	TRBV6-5	TGTGCCAGCAGGCCACCAGGCCGGAACACTGAAGCTTTCTTT	CASRPPGRNTEAFF